The 14 T cell receptor beta chains reported below all come from one sample, sequenced in a study of blood T cell repertoires in COVID-19. Measured with immunoSEQ multiplex PCR; TCRdb has only the in-frame clones, and not every one. This table holds more than 50,000 clones, approximately 85% found once. The sequencing input was peripheral blood. The receptor set was obtained from a human donor in a cohort sampled during active COVID-19.

This clone is a singleton in its sample. This sequence joins TRBV2 and TRBJ2-7, with D perhaps matching TRBD1 (6 bases). The germline V gene encodes CDR1 SNHLY and CDR2 FYNNEI. Trimming cost V 4 bases and J 3 bases, with 13 bases left between them. The length of the CDR3 is 14 residues. CDR3 sequence reads: CASSGRDIVYEQYF. Written as DNA, the CDR3 is TGTGCCAGCAGTGGCCGGGACATAGTCTACGAGCAGTACTTC.

This chain links TRBV30 with TRBJ2-7, with TRBD1 matching over 7 bases. J lost 6 bases, V lost 1 base, and 12 bases had no gene match. CDR3 length: 15 residues. The germline V gene has CDR1 GTSNPN and CDR2 SVGIG (reference sequence). Here the CDR3 reads CAWSARQGFSGEQYF. The CDR3 DNA reads TGTGCCTGGAGTGCGAGACAGGGCTTTTCGGGCGAGCAGTACTTC.

The rearrangement joins TRBV29-1 to TRBJ2-1, with 8 bases matching TRBD1. Germline V gene sequence: CDR1 SQVTM, CDR2 ANQGSEA. The junction had 14 bases not matched to a gene; V was cut back by 8 bases and J by 8 bases. The CDR3 loop spans 14 amino acids. The CDR3 DNA reads as TGCAGCCTCGCCCAGGCGGCAGGGGGCCATGAGCAGTTCTTC. Its translation: CSLAQAAGGHEQFF.

This sequence joins TRBV7-2 and TRBJ2-2; 7 bases map to TRBD2. The CDR3 runs to 15 residues. The V gene end was trimmed by 5 bases and the J gene end by 2 bases; junction bases not matched to a gene: 5. Germline values: CDR1 SGHTA, CDR2 FQGNSA. The CDR3 bases are TGTGCCAGCAGCCATAAGCGGGGAAACACCGGGGAGCTGTTTTTT. This codes for CASSHKRGNTGELFF.

CDR3 DNA: TGTGCCAGCAGCCCCGACAGTAACTATGGCTACACCTTC. Its translation: CASSPDSNYGYTF. The V and J genes are TRBV7-9 and TRBJ1-2; a possible D gene is TRBD1 (5 bases). Germline V gives CDR1 SEHNR, CDR2 FQNEAQ (reference sequence). This CDR3 is 13 amino acids long. V lost 5 bases, J lost 1 base, and 8 bases lay in between.

In this sample, this clone turned up many times. The chain is built from TRBV29-1 and TRBJ1-1; D perhaps matches TRBD1 (6 bases). Trimming cost V 0 bases and J 0 bases, with 20 bases left between them. The CDR3 is 18 amino acids. Germline V gene data show CDR1 as SQVTM and CDR2 as ANQGSEA. CDR3 sequence reads: CSVEDVLAGVRMNTEAFF. CDR3 DNA sequence: TGCAGCGTTGAAGACGTATTGGCAGGGGTACGGATGAACACTGAAGCTTTCTTT. The variable domain in full, with the rest retrieved from reference TRBV29-1 and TRBJ1-1, is SAVISQKPSRDICQRGTSLTIQCQVDSQVTMMFWYRQQPGQSLTLIATANQGSEATYESGFVIDKFPISRPNLTFSTLTVSNMSPEDSSIYLCSVEDVLAGVRMNTEAFFGQGTRLTVV.

V is TRBV2 and J is TRBJ2-1; D possibly corresponds to TRBD1 (6 bases). The CDR3 length is 15 residues. From germline, CDR1 is SNHLY and CDR2 FYNNEI. V was trimmed by 2 bases and J by 2 bases, leaving 10 bases between them. This CDR3 is CASSEYRVAYNEQFF. CDR3 DNA: TGTGCCAGCAGTGAATACAGGGTCGCCTACAATGAGCAGTTCTTC.

The chain uses TRBV11-2 and TRBJ2-7; 7 bases are shared with TRBD1. The length of the CDR3 is 14 residues. After removal of 5 bases from V and 0 bases from J, the junction contained 4 bases not matched to a gene. Looked up from germline, CDR1 is SGHAT and CDR2 is FQNNGV. CDR3 sequence reads: CASSRQGISYEQYV. The CDR3 DNA reads TGTGCCAGCAGCCGACAGGGTATCTCCTACGAGCAGTACGTC.

The rearrangement uses TRBV5-1 and TRBJ2-1; 9 bases match TRBD1. This CDR3 has 18 amino acids. Unmatched junction bases numbered 12, after V lost 0 bases and J lost 5 bases. Germline CDR1 is SGHRS and CDR2 is YFSETQ. The CDR3, as DNA: TGCGCCAGCAGCTTGGTGGGGGGACAGGGTGTAAGCGACAATGAGCAGTTCTTC. Protein product: CASSLVGGQGVSDNEQFF. The variable domain in full, with the rest retrieved from reference TRBV5-1 and TRBJ2-1, is KAGVTQTPRYLIKTRGQQVTLSCSPISGHRSVSWYQQTPGQGLQFLFEYFSETQRNKGNFPGRFSGRQFSNSRSEMNVSTLELGDSALYLCASSLVGGQGVSDNEQFFGPGTRLTVL.

This rearrangement joins TRBV7-9 to TRBJ1-6, with TRBD1 matching over 9 bases. Germline CDR1 is SEHNR and CDR2 is FQNEAQ (reference sequence). J gave up 10 bases and V 3 bases, and 4 bases lay outside the gene matches. The CDR3 spans 14 residues. This chain's CDR3 is CASSFGQGTSPLHF. For the CDR3, the DNA is TGTGCCAGCAGCTTTGGACAGGGGACATCACCCCTCCACTTT.

The chain joins TRBV5-5 to TRBJ2-7; 7 bases align to TRBD2. This CDR3 region has 15 residues. Trimming took 5 bases from V and 7 from J; bases not matched to a gene: 15. Germline CDR1 is SGHKS and CDR2 is YYEKEE (reference sequence). CDR3 DNA sequence: TGTGCCAGCAGACCGGCGGGACTACCGGGCGGGGAGCAGTACTTC. This codes for CASRPAGLPGGEQYF.

This chain joins TRBV5-1 and TRBJ2-1, with TRBD1 identical over 9 bases. The germline V gene has CDR1 SGHRS and CDR2 YFSETQ. The CDR3 sequence is 15 residues long. J gave up 8 bases and V 2 bases, and 8 bases lay outside the gene matches. For the CDR3, the DNA is TGCGCCAGCAGCTTTAGGACAGGGGAGTCATATGAGCAGTTCTTC. It specifies CASSFRTGESYEQFF.

This clone was counted only a few times. The genes are TRBV2 and TRBJ2-1; D might be TRBD2 (6 bases). V was shortened by 4 bases and J by 12 bases, with 13 bases between the two germline ends. The germline V gene encodes CDR1 SNHLY and CDR2 FYNNEI. The CDR3 spans 12 residues. CDR3 in amino acids: CASSAGTRWQFF. CDR3 in DNA: TGTGCCAGCAGTGCCGGGACTCGCTGGCAGTTCTTC.

The chain recombines TRBV11-2 with TRBJ2-7; 7 nucleotides agree with TRBD2. The ends lost 7 bases at V and 5 bases at J; junction bases unmatched: 11. CDR3 size: 14 residues. Germline V gives CDR1 SGHAT, CDR2 FQNNGV. CDR3 in amino acids: CASKGPAGVHEQYF. In nucleotides, the CDR3 is TGTGCCAGCAAGGGGCCCGCGGGGGTCCACGAGCAGTACTTC.